Presented here are 9 T cell receptor beta chains from one specimen sequenced in a study of regulatory T cells in long-lasting Graves disease. Arm-PCR of CDR3 regions with iRepertoire HTBI primers generated TCR beta libraries. TCRdb ran MiXCR on the multiplex PCR reads and lists one entry per CDR3 protein. The data contain roughly 360,000 distinct CDR3 sequences, 20% to 25% of them seen just once; the ten biggest clones take up approximately 28%. Time point noted: persistent/refractory GD, antithyroid drugs over 5 years with positive TRAb. Researchers made the TCR library from RNA that was extracted from PBMCs. The material was peripheral blood mononuclear cells (PBMCs), obtained when the disease was refractory, from a patient treated with antithyroid drugs. These receptors were collected from a woman between 35 and 50 years old with Graves disease.

The gene calls are TRBV7-9 and TRBJ2-2; D is unresolved. Deletions cut 8 bases from V and 3 bases from J, with 13 bases between. Germline CDR1 reads SEHNR; CDR2 reads FQNEAQ (reference sequence). This CDR3 is 14 amino acids long. The CDR3 reads CASALAMDTGELFF. CDR3 nucleotides: TGTGCCAGCGCGTTGGCGATGGACACCGGGGAGCTGTTTTTT.

This clonotype was detected a few times. The V gene is TRBV5-1, the J gene TRBJ2-7; tentatively, D is TRBD2 (5 bases). The ends were cut back, 0 bases at V and 5 bases at J, with 15 bases in the middle. The CDR3 extends over 15 amino acids. Germline CDR1 is SGHRS and CDR2 is YFSETQ. CDR3 residues: CASSLGRPSRDEQYF. The DNA for the CDR3 is TGCGCCAGCAGCTTGGGGCGGCCTAGCCGAGACGAGCAGTACTTC. The full variable domain, its missing parts supplied by reference TRBV5-1 and TRBJ2-7, is KAGVTQTPRYLIKTRGQQVTLSCSPISGHRSVSWYQQTPGQGLQFLFEYFSETQRNKGNFPGRFSGRQFSNSRSEMNVSTLELGDSALYLCASSLGRPSRDEQYFGPGTRLTVT.

CDR3 sequence (DNA): TGTGCCAGTAGTTTTGGGGACAGGGGAGAGCATGAGCAGTTCTTC. Translating gives CASSFGDRGEHEQFF. The rearrangement joins TRBV19 to TRBJ2-1, with 10 bases identical to TRBD1. V dropped 5 bases and J dropped 8; count of bases not matched to a gene: 9. Germline V gene lookup returns CDR1 LNHDA and CDR2 SQIVND (reference sequence). This CDR3 spans 15 amino acids.

This clonotype was detected ten times or more. The chain carries TRBV27 and TRBJ2-7; 11 nucleotides align to TRBD2. The length of the CDR3 is 15 residues. Looked up from germline, CDR1 is MNHEY and CDR2 is SMNVEV (reference sequence). Trimming removed 7 bases from V and 1 base from J; junction bases left unmatched: 6. The CDR3 loop is CASTGLAGGSYEQYF. The CDR3 bases are TGTGCCAGCACAGGACTAGCGGGCGGATCCTACGAGCAGTACTTC.

This clonotype has ten or more counts. The V gene is TRBV28, the J gene TRBJ2-7, with 9 positions matching TRBD1. J gave up 4 bases and V 8 bases, and 3 bases lay outside the gene matches. The CDR3 covers 12 residues. Per germline, CDR1 MDHEN and CDR2 SYDVKM. CDR3 sequence (DNA): TGTGCCAGCCGGGACAGGGTTTACGAGCAGTACTTC. It specifies CASRDRVYEQYF.

Only a few counts were recorded for this clonotype. The V call is TRBV29-1, the J call TRBJ2-7; a possible D gene is TRBD2 (5 bases). Germline loops: CDR1 SQVTM, CDR2 ANQGSEA. Trimming stripped 6 bases from V and 3 bases from J, with 9 bases between. The CDR3 spans 11 residues. CDR3 nucleotides: TGCAGCGTCGGGAATCTCTACGAGCAGTACTTC. Amino acid sequence: CSVGNLYEQYF.

V is TRBV15 and J is TRBJ1-2; D is perhaps TRBD1 (6 bases). In germline, CDR1 is LNHNV, CDR2 YYDKDF (reference sequence). The length of the CDR3 is 16 residues. V was clipped by 0 bases and J by 7 bases, with 18 bases between them. CDR3 bases: TGTGCCACCAGCAGAGATAAATCCGCGGGGGGCGCTGGCTACACCTTC. Translating it yields CATSRDKSAGGAGYTF.

This clonotype was recorded many times. This rearrangement joins TRBV12-3 or TRBV12-4 to TRBJ2-5, with D perhaps matching TRBD2 (6 bases). The V end was cut by 5 bases, the J end by 2 bases, with 15 bases between. The CDR3 is 15 amino acids. Here the CDR3 DNA reads TGTGCCAGCAGTCGCGGGACCGAGCTTCAAGAGACCCAGTACTTC. Protein sequence: CASSRGTELQETQYF.

A few counts support this clonotype. The J gene is TRBJ1-2, the V gene TRBV15, with 9 bases that match TRBD1. The CDR3 is 16 residues long. In germline, CDR1 is LNHNV, CDR2 YYDKDF (reference sequence). Losses at the gene ends were 7 bases for V and 4 bases for J; bases not matched to a gene: 13. As DNA, the CDR3 is TGTGCCACCACCTTCTCCGGGACAGGGTCCTCCTATGGCTACACCTTC. This translates into CATTFSGTGSSYGYTF.